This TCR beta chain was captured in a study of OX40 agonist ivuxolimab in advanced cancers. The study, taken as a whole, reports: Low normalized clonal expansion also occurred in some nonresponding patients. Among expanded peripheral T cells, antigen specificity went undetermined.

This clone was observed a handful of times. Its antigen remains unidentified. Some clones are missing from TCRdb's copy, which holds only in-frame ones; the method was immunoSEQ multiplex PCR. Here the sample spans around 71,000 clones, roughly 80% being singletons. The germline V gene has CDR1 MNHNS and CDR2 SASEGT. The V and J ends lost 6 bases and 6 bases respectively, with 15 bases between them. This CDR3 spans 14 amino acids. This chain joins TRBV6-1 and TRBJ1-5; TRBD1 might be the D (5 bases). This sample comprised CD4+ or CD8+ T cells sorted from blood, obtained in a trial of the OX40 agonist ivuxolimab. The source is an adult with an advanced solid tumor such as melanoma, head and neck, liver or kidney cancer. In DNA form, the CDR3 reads TGTGCCAGCAGGCGATCAGGGCCCGCTCAGCCCCAGCATTTT. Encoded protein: CASRRSGPAQPQHF.